This T cell receptor beta chain comes out of a study of early T cells in non-severe SARS-CoV-2 infection. As part of library construction, unique molecular identifiers were attached to individual cDNA molecules. MiXCR was run by TCRdb on the 5' RACE reads, yielding one entry per CDR3 protein. The sample consists of 66,000 or so distinct CDR3 sequences, 11% of them appearing once. This clonotype was observed many times. This CDR3 spans 16 amino acids. After removal of 2 bases from V and 1 base from J, the junction contained 2 bases not matched to a gene. CDR1 LGHDT and CDR2 YNNKEL come from the germline V gene (reference sequence).

The sequenced material came from whole blood. The chain carries TRBV3-1 and TRBJ2-3, with 11 bases that match TRBD2. The TCR was taken from an adult who was a healthcare worker with PCR-confirmed SARS-CoV-2 infection or an uninfected control (not recorded which). Here the CDR3 reads CASSQSTSGGTDTQYF. The CDR3 DNA follows: TGTGCCAGCAGCCAATCGACTAGCGGGGGCACAGATACGCAGTATTTT.